The text below deals with one TCR beta chain. Measured with immunoSEQ multiplex PCR; TCRdb has only the in-frame clones, and not every one. The sample contains about 120,000 clones, approximately 83% of which appear only once. This entry belongs to a study of blood T cell repertoires in COVID-19. As for the study in general: Samples of COVID-19 (acute and convalescent) were obtained from the United States, Italy and Spain.

CDR3 length: 13 amino acids. Germline-derived CDR1 and CDR2 are SNHLY and FYNNEI. Trimming stripped 5 bases from V and 1 base from J, with 8 bases between. This chain connects TRBV2 to TRBJ1-2; D possibly corresponds to TRBD1 (5 bases). The specimen was peripheral blood. The TCR sequence derives from a woman aged 80 or older with acute or convalescent COVID-19. CDR3 DNA sequence: TGTGCCAGCAGTACCGACAGTAACTATGGCTACACCTTC. Protein: CASSTDSNYGYTF.